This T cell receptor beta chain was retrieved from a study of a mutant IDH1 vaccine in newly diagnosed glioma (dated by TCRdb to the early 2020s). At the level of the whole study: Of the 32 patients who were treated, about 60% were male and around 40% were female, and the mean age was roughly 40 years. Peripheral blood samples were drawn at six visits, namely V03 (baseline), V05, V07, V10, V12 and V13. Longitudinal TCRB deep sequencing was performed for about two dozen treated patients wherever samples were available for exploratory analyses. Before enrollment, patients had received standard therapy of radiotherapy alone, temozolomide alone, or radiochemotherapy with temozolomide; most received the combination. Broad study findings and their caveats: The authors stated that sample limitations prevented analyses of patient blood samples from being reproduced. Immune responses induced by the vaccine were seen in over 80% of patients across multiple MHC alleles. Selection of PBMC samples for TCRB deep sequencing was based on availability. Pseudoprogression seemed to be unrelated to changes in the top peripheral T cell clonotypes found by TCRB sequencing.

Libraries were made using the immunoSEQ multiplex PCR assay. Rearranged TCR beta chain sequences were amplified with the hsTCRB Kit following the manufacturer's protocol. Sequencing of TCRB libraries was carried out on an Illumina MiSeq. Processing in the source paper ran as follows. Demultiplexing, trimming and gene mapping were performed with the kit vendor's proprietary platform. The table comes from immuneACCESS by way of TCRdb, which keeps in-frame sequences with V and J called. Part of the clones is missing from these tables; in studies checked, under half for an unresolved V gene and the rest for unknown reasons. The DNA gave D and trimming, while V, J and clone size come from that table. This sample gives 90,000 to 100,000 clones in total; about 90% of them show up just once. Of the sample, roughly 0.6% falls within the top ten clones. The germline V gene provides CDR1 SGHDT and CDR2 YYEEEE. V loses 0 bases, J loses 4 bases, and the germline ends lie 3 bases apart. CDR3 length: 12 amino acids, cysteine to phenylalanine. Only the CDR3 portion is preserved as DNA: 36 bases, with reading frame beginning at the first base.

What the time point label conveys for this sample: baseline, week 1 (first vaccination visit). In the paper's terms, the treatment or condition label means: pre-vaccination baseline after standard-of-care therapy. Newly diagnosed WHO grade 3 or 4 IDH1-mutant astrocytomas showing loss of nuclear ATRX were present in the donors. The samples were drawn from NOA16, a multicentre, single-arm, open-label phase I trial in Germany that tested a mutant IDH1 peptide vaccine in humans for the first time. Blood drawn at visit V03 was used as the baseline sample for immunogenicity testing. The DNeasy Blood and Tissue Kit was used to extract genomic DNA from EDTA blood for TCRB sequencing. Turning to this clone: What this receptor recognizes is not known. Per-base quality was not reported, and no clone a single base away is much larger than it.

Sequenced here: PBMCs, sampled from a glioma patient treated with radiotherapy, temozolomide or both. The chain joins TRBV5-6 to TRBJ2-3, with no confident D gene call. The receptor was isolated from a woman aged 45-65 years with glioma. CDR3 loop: CASSLGSDTQYF. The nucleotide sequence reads TGTGCCAGCAGCTTGGGATCAGATACGCAGTATTTT.